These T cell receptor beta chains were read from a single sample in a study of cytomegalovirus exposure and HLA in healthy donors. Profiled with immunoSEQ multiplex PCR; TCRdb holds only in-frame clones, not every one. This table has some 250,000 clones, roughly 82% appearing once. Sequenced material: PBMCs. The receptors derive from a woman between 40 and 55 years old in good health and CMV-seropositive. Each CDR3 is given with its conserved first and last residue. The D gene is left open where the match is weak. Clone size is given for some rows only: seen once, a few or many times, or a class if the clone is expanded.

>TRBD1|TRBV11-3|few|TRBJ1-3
CASSKTGDPLSNTIYF
TGTGCCAGCAGCAAAACAGGGGACCCTTTGTCAAACACCATATATTTT
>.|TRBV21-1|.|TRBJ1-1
CASSRRGATLREAFF
TGTGCCAGCAGCCGCCGTGGGGCCACCCTCCGTGAAGCTTTCTTT
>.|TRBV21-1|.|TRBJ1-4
CAGLTGTGYEKLFF
TGTGCCGGCCTCACCGGGACAGGGTATGAAAAACTGTTTTTT
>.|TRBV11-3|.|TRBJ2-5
CASSLNFIGAGRDQETQYF
TGTGCCAGCAGCTTAAACTTCATCGGCGCCGGGCGGGACCAAGAGACCCAGTACTTC
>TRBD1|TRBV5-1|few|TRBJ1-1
CASSLGQGSEAFF
TGCGCCAGCAGCTTGGGACAGGGTAGTGAGGCTTTCTTT
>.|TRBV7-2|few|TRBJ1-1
CASSLQGRNTEAFF
TGTGCCAGCAGCTTACAGGGTAGGAACACTGAAGCTTTCTTT
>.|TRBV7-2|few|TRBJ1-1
CASSLGGRSDTEAFF
TGTGCCAGCAGCTTAGGGGGGCGATCAGACACTGAAGCTTTCTTT
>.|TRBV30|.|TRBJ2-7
CAWSTRGLSSYEQYF
TGTGCCTGGAGTACCAGGGGCCTCAGCTCCTACGAGCAGTACTTC
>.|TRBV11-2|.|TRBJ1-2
CASSLGVTNYGYTF
TGTGCCAGCAGCCTAGGGGTGACAAACTATGGCTACACCTTC
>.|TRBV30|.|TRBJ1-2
CAWSDRIYGYTF
TGTGCCTGGAGTGACAGGATCTATGGCTACACCTTC
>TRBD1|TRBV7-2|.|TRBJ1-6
CASSLVRGPNSPLHF
TGTGCCAGCAGCTTAGTTAGGGGGCCTAATTCACCCCTCCACTTT
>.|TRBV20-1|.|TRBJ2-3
CSANSRDTQYF
TGCAGTGCCAACTCCCGGGATACGCAGTATTTT
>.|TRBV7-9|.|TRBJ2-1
CASSSTVNEQFF
TGTGCCAGCAGCTCCACGGTCAATGAGCAGTTCTTC
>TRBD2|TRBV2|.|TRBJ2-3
CASRLAGTTDTQYF
TGTGCCAGCAGGCTAGCGGGGACCACAGATACGCAGTATTTT
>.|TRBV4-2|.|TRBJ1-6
CASSQGRDSPLHF
TGTGCCAGCAGCCAAGGGCGGGACTCACCCCTCCACTTT
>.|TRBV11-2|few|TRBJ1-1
CASSLAPGLNTEAFF
TGTGCCAGCAGCTTAGCCCCGGGTCTGAACACTGAAGCTTTCTTT
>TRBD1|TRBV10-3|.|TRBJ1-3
CAISKGQGSGNTIYF
TGTGCCATCAGTAAGGGACAGGGCTCTGGAAACACCATATATTTT
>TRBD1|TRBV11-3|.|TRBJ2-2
CASSRYRGRPGELFF
TGTGCCAGCAGCCGATACAGGGGGCGCCCCGGGGAGCTGTTTTTT
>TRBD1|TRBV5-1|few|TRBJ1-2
CASSLGGQLYGYTF
TGCGCCAGCAGCTTGGGGGGACAGCTCTATGGCTACACCTTC
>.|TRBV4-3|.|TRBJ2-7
CASSQESSYEQYF
TGCGCCAGCAGCCAGGAGAGCTCCTACGAGCAGTACTTC
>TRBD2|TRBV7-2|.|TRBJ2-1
CASSFSSGVYNEQFF
TGTGCCAGCAGCTTTTCTAGCGGGGTCTACAATGAGCAGTTCTTC
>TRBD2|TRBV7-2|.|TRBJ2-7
CASSARGGLAGPSYEQYF
TGTGCCAGCAGCGCCAGGGGGGGACTAGCGGGTCCCTCCTACGAGCAGTACTTC
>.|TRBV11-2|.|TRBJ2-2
CASSGRLANTGELFF
TGTGCCAGCAGCGGCCGACTAGCGAACACCGGGGAGCTGTTTTTT
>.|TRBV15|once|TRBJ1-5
CATRSGSQGWQPQHF
TGTGCCACCAGGAGTGGATCCCAGGGGTGGCAGCCCCAGCATTTT
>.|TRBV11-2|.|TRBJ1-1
CASSPGTLLGAEAFF
TGTGCCAGCAGCCCCGGGACACTCCTCGGGGCTGAAGCTTTCTTT
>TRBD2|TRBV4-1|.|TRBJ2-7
CASSHFSGEGYEQYF
TGCGCCAGCAGCCACTTTAGCGGGGAGGGCTACGAGCAGTACTTC
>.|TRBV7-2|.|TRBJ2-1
CASSLLWASSYNEQFF
TGTGCCAGCAGCTTATTGTGGGCCAGCTCCTACAATGAGCAGTTCTTC
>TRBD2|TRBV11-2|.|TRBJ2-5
CASSPDVGRGETQYF
TGTGCCAGCAGCCCGGACGTCGGGAGGGGGGAGACCCAGTACTTC
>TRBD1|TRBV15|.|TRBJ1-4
CATSGPGQGPEKLFF
TGTGCCACCAGTGGACCGGGACAGGGGCCGGAAAAACTGTTTTTT
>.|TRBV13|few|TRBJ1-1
CASSKAWVGTEAFF
TGTGCCAGCAGCAAAGCGTGGGTCGGAACTGAAGCTTTCTTT
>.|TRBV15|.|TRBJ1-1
CATSTLDGGSEAFF
TGTGCCACCAGCACCCTAGACGGTGGCTCGGAAGCTTTCTTT
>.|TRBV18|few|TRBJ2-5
CASSPGTQETQYF
TGTGCCAGCTCACCGGGCACCCAAGAGACCCAGTACTTC
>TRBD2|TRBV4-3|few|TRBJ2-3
CASSSGTSGRRGLDTQYF
TGCGCCAGCAGCTCCGGGACTAGCGGGAGAAGGGGGCTGGATACGCAGTATTTT
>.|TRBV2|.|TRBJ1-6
CASRETGFNSPLHF
TGTGCCAGCAGGGAAACAGGGTTTAATTCACCCCTCCACTTT
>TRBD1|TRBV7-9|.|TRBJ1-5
CASSDQQGGENQPQHF
TGTGCCAGCAGCGATCAACAGGGGGGAGAAAATCAGCCCCAGCATTTT
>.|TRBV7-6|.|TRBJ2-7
CASSFGTFPYEQYF
TGTGCCAGCAGCTTCGGGACTTTTCCCTACGAGCAGTACTTC
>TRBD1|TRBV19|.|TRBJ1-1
CASTRGQLNTEAFF
TGTGCCAGTACTAGGGGACAGTTGAACACTGAAGCTTTCTTT
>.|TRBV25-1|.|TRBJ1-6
CASSVQAGRNSPLHF
TGTGCCAGCAGTGTACAGGCGGGACGTAATTCACCCCTCCACTTT
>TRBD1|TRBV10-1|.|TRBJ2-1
CASSEIPPGTGYRNEQFF
TGCGCCAGCAGCGAAATACCCCCCGGGACAGGGTATAGAAATGAGCAGTTCTTC
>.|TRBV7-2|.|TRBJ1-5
CASSLGGYSNQPQHF
TGTGCCAGCAGCTTAGGAGGGTATAGCAATCAGCCCCAGCATTTT
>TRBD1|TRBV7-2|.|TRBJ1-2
CASSISTDRGYGYTF
TGTGCCAGCAGCATCTCCACGGACAGGGGCTATGGCTACACCTTC
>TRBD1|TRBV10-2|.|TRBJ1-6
CASSESARQGARSPLHF
TGCGCCAGCAGTGAGTCGGCCCGACAGGGGGCCCGTTCACCCCTCCACTTT
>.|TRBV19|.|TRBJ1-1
CASRGSGSTEAFF
TGTGCCAGCAGGGGATCGGGGAGCACTGAAGCTTTCTTT
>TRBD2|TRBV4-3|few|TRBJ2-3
CASSQESGLVADTQYF
TGCGCCAGCAGCCAAGAATCAGGACTAGTTGCAGATACGCAGTATTTT
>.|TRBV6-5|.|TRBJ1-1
CASSYGSRAEAFF
TGTGCCAGCAGTTATGGGTCTCGGGCTGAAGCTTTCTTT
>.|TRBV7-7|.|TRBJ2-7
CASSLDTGVHEQYF
TGTGCTAGCAGCTTAGACACAGGAGTCCACGAGCAGTACTTC
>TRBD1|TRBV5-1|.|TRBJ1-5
CASRLGTEHQPQHF
TGCGCCAGCAGACTGGGGACAGAGCATCAGCCCCAGCATTTT
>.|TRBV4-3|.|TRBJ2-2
CASSPFLQGGTGELFF
TGCGCCAGCAGCCCCTTTCTCCAGGGGGGCACCGGGGAGCTGTTTTTT
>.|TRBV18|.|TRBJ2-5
CASSPLQKETQYF
TGTGCCAGCTCACCTTTGCAGAAAGAGACCCAGTACTTC